The 21 T cell receptor beta chains given below trace back to one sample, sequenced in a study of post-analysis software for immune sequencing data. Which antigens these TCRs recognize remains unknown. Tagging with unique molecular identifiers was a feature of the TCR beta cDNA libraries. Each CDR3 protein gets one entry after TCRdb re-called the PCR reads with MiXCR. The sample comprises about 430,000 distinct CDR3 sequences, about 40% of which are singletons, and 6.5% to 8% rests with the top ten. Study results and limitations: Controls had lower frequencies than patients of a few TRBV segments, which included TRBV5-6, TRBV5-1 and TRBV20-1.

Input material: blood. The receptor source for this set is a girl under 10 years old with multiple sclerosis.

The chain employs TRBV28 and TRBJ2-1, with D perhaps matching TRBD2 (6 bases). The CDR3 is made up of 16 amino acids. Trimming removed 2 bases at V and 7 bases at J, with 18 bases between. CDR1 is MDHEN, CDR2 SYDVKM, per germline. The CDR3 spells CASSLLLARGGNEQFF. The CDR3 region has the DNA TGTGCCAGCAGTTTACTGCTAGCGAGAGGTGGTAATGAGCAGTTCTTC.

CDR3 amino acids: CATSPTKTTGPTYNEQFF. The CDR3 DNA reads as TGTGCCACCAGCCCAACAAAAACTACAGGGCCCACCTACAATGAGCAGTTCTTC. This rearrangement joins TRBV24-1 to TRBJ2-1; D possibly corresponds to TRBD1 (6 bases). V lost 7 bases to trimming and J lost 2 bases, with 23 bases between them. The CDR3 runs to 18 residues. CDR1 KGHDR and CDR2 SFDVKD come from the germline V gene.

The chain uses TRBV12-3 or TRBV12-4 and TRBJ2-1; possible D gene TRBD1, 5 bases. The CDR3 totals 12 residues. V shed 3 bases and J shed 6 bases, with 6 bases lying between them. In DNA form, the CDR3 reads TGTGCCAGCAGTTTCAGGGTCAATGAGCAGTTCTTC. Its translation is CASSFRVNEQFF.

The CDR3 DNA reads TGTGCCAGCAGTTACGAGGCTACTAGCTCCTACGAGCAGTACTTC. It codes for CASSYEATSSYEQYF. The chain joins TRBV6-5 to TRBJ2-7; possible D gene TRBD2, 5 bases. Trimming removed 2 bases from V and 0 bases from J, with 11 bases in between. This CDR3 spans 15 amino acids. CDR1 is MNHEY and CDR2 is SVGAGI in the germline V gene.

Comment on this clonotype: Lacking the conserved final phenylalanine or tryptophan, this CDR3 likely reflects a read error. The V gene is TRBV10-3, the J gene TRBJ1-6, with TRBD1 matching 8 bases. Losses at the gene ends were 4 bases for V and 9 bases for J; bases not matched to a gene: 5. The CDR3 has 14 amino acids. Per germline, CDR1 ENHRY and CDR2 SYGVKD. DNA of the CDR3: TGTGCCATCAGTGGACAGGGGTTGGCTTCACCCCTCCACTGT. Its protein is CAISGQGLASPLHC.

This clonotype was observed a few times. The V gene is TRBV29-1, the J gene TRBJ2-5; TRBD2 agrees at 7 bases. This CDR3 has 12 residues. Per germline, CDR1 SQVTM and CDR2 ANQGSEA. After removal of 4 bases from V and 5 bases from J, the junction contained 4 bases not matched to a gene. The CDR3 is CSVVGGEETQYF. CDR3 nucleotides: TGCAGCGTTGTGGGAGGGGAGGAGACCCAGTACTTC.

This sequence joins TRBV7-2 and TRBJ2-1; D tentatively reads TRBD1 or TRBD2 (5 bases each). V shed 5 bases and J shed 6 bases, with 14 bases lying between them. CDR3 length: 14 residues. Germline assignment: CDR1 SGHTA and CDR2 FQGNSA. CDR3 loop: CASSAPGGRNEQFF. DNA for the CDR3: TGTGCCAGCAGCGCCCCTGGGGGACGCAATGAGCAGTTCTTC. Drawing the rest from reference TRBV7-2 and TRBJ2-1, the complete variable domain is GAGVSQSPSNKVTEKGKDVELRCDPISGHTALYWYRQSLGQGLEFLIYFQGNSAPDKSGLPSDRFSAERTGGSVSTLTIQRTQQEDSAVYLCASSAPGGRNEQFFGPGTRLTVL.

This clonotype was observed a handful of times. The chain links TRBV18 to TRBJ2-7, with D uncertain. Germline V CDR1 and CDR2: KGHSH, LQKENI. The V end lost 6 bases, the J end lost 9 bases, and 12 bases lay between the germline ends. This CDR3 comprises 11 residues. In nucleotides, the CDR3 is TGTGCCAGCTCCCTCGAGCATACGCAGTACTTC. It translates to CASSLEHTQYF.

V usage is TRBV12-3 or TRBV12-4 and J usage is TRBJ1-1, with D uncertain. V lost 7 bases to trimming and J lost 0 bases, with 15 bases between them. The CDR3 is 15 amino acids. The DNA of the CDR3 is TGTGCCAGCATCCTCTCATTGGCTCTGAACACTGAAGCTTTCTTT. This sequence encodes CASILSLALNTEAFF.

The chain joins TRBV11-2 to TRBJ1-1, with D hard to call. V was trimmed by 7 bases and J by 0 bases, leaving 9 bases between them. CDR1 and CDR2 (germline): SGHAT, FQNNGV. The CDR3 sequence is 13 residues long. CDR3 sequence (DNA): TGTGCCAGCACCAATGGGTTGAACACTGAAGCTTTCTTT. It is translated as CASTNGLNTEAFF.

This chain joins TRBV12-3 or TRBV12-4 and TRBJ1-1; no definite D call. This CDR3 is built from 12 residues. Trimming left V 8 bases short and J 1 base short, with 8 bases between. The CDR3 DNA reads TGTGCCAGCGGCACAGAGAACACTGAAGCTTTCTTT. Amino acid sequence: CASGTENTEAFF.

V usage is TRBV5-1 and J usage is TRBJ2-1, with a possible D match to TRBD2 (6 bases). CDR1 SGHRS and CDR2 YFSETQ come from the germline V gene. The CDR3 consists of 14 residues. Trimming left V 5 bases short and J 7 bases short, with 16 bases between. The CDR3 sequence: CASRTPQGGNEQFF. CDR3 DNA: TGCGCCAGCAGGACGCCCCAGGGAGGTAATGAGCAGTTCTTC.

The V gene is TRBV12-3 or TRBV12-4, the J gene TRBJ1-5; 9 nucleotides match TRBD1. The trim removed 5 bases at V and 0 bases at J, leaving 8 bases unmatched. The CDR3 is 17 amino acids. The CDR3 DNA follows: TGTGCCAGCAGTCCAAGGACAGGGGCTTATAGCAATCAGCCCCAGCATTTT. Its protein product is CASSPRTGAYSNQPQHF.

This clonotype was seen more than once but under ten times. The DNA of the CDR3 is TGTGCCAGCAGCCAGCCGCGGGACAGGGGTGAGGGTGGCTACACCTTC. Its protein product is CASSQPRDRGEGGYTF. The rearrangement uses TRBV4-2 and TRBJ1-2; 10 bases agree with TRBD1. The CDR3 has 16 amino acids. CDR1 is LGHNA, CDR2 YNFKEQ, per germline. Germline trimming cut 3 bases from V and 7 bases from J; bases unmatched to any gene: 11.

The table lists this clonotype with a count of one. The gene calls are TRBV7-6 and TRBJ1-5; no reliable D call. Trimming took 5 bases from V and 6 from J, leaving 17 bases between them. The germline V gene encodes CDR1 SGHVS and CDR2 FNYEAQ. There are 15 residues in the CDR3. CDR3 nucleotides: TGTGCCAGCAGCCCGAAGACCGGGATTCGTCAGCCCCAGCATTTT. Translated, it gives CASSPKTGIRQPQHF.

The chain uses TRBV7-2 and TRBJ1-2, with D perhaps TRBD1 (6 bases). Germline assignment: CDR1 SGHTA and CDR2 FQGNSA. Trimming removed 1 base from V and 7 bases from J, with 13 bases in between. This CDR3 is 14 amino acids long. CDR3 coding DNA: TGTGCCAGCAGCTTAGACAGGGACGGAGGTGGCTACACCTTC. As protein: CASSLDRDGGGYTF.

This clonotype has more than one count but fewer than ten. V usage is TRBV10-2 and J usage is TRBJ1-2; D gene unclear. Trimming stripped 6 bases from V and 5 bases from J, with 13 bases between. Germline CDR1 reads WSHSY; CDR2 reads SAAADI. The length of the CDR3 is 13 residues. CDR3 amino acids: CASSDGRSYGYTF. In DNA, the CDR3 is TGCGCCAGCAGCGATGGACGGAGTTATGGCTACACCTTC.

The rearrangement uses TRBV20-1 and TRBJ2-3; D possibly corresponds to TRBD2 (7 bases). The CDR3 is 13 amino acids. CDR1 DFQATT and CDR2 SNEGSKA come from the germline V gene (reference sequence). V shed 6 bases and J shed 7 bases, with 17 bases lying between them. The CDR3 loop reads CSAQREGVNTQYF. CDR3 coding DNA: TGCAGTGCGCAGAGGGAGGGGGTTAATACGCAGTATTTT.

This clonotype was seen only a few times. The J gene is TRBJ2-3, the V gene TRBV18, with D perhaps matching TRBD1 (7 bases). Germline V gene data show CDR1 as KGHSH and CDR2 as LQKENI. Trimming shortened V by 0 bases and J by 4 bases, and 17 bases separated the two germline ends. The CDR3 loop spans 17 amino acids. CDR3 protein: CASSPPPRGRGADTQYF. The CDR3 DNA is TGTGCCAGCTCACCACCTCCAAGGGGGCGCGGGGCAGATACGCAGTATTTT.

V usage is TRBV6-2 or TRBV6-3 and J usage is TRBJ2-7; 11 nucleotides match TRBD2. Germline V gene data show CDR1 as MNHEY and CDR2 as SVGEGT. Unmatched junction bases numbered 5, after V lost 6 bases and J lost 4 bases. The CDR3 runs 14 residues. The CDR3 protein is CASRPSGRMYEQYF. The CDR3 nucleotides read TGTGCCAGCAGACCTAGCGGGAGGATGTACGAGCAGTACTTC.

This chain uses TRBV7-2 with TRBJ2-7; unclear D gene. Trimming removed 5 bases at V and 0 bases at J, with 11 bases between. Germline lookup yields CDR1 SGHTA and CDR2 FQGNSA. The CDR3 spans 14 residues. The CDR3 protein is CASSLTPSSYEQYF. The CDR3 nucleotides are TGTGCCAGCAGCCTAACACCAAGCTCCTACGAGCAGTACTTC.